This paragraph covers one T cell receptor beta chain sequence. This CDR3 has 14 amino acids. Trimming cost V 3 bases and J 2 bases, with 13 bases left between them. Germline V gives CDR1 DFQATT, CDR2 SNEGSKA (reference sequence). The repertoire was sequenced with immunoSEQ multiplex PCR; TCRdb's copy has only in-frame clones and lacks some. This repertoire shows some 11,000 clones, 82% found once; its top ten account for roughly 40%. The source of the sample is a study of blood T cell repertoires in COVID-19. The sequence was collected from a man older than 75 with acute or convalescent COVID-19. The gene calls are TRBV20-1 and TRBJ2-5; D gene uncertain. Sample: peripheral blood. The CDR3 nucleotides are TGCAGTGCTAGTCCCGGTCCTATACAAGAGACCCAGTACTTC. Encoded protein: CSASPGPIQETQYF.